Each of the 13 T cell receptor beta chains below was sequenced from the same sample in a study of response to subunit inactivated influenza vaccine. Using its own MiXCR run on the RT-PCR reads, TCRdb lists one record per CDR3 protein. The data hold hundreds of thousands of distinct CDR3 sequences, with roughly 25% observed a single time. The sequences come from CD4+ T cells sorted from PBMCs, collected around 5 days after vaccination. The receptors come from a man aged 50-60 years who received an inactivated influenza vaccine.

The rearrangement links TRBV27 to TRBJ1-1; TRBD1 matches at 8 bases. This CDR3 is 13 amino acids long. The V segment lost 6 bases and the J segment 6 bases; nucleotides outside the gene matches: 6. Germline V lookup: CDR1 MNHEY, CDR2 SMNVEV (reference sequence). CDR3 in DNA: TGTGCCAGCAGAAAGGACAGGGTTGCTGAAGCTTTCTTT. Translation: CASRKDRVAEAFF.

The chain links TRBV20-1 to TRBJ2-1; D is unresolved. CDR1 and CDR2 from the germline V gene are DFQATT and SNEGSKA (reference sequence). The V and J ends lost 2 bases and 2 bases respectively, with 13 bases between them. The CDR3 has 15 amino acids. Written as DNA, the CDR3 is TGCAGTGCTAGAAAAACGGATAAGCCCTACAATGAGCAGTTCTTC. Residues: CSARKTDKPYNEQFF.

This clonotype has a handful of counts. The chain combines TRBV20-1 with TRBJ1-1, with a weak D call TRBD1 (6 bases). The germline gives CDR1 DFQATT, CDR2 SNEGSKA (reference sequence). V shed 7 bases and J shed 0 bases, with 12 bases lying between them. This CDR3 contains 13 residues. The CDR3 DNA reads as TGCAGTGTTGGGGGGCGGATGAACACTGAAGCTTTCTTT. It translates to CSVGGRMNTEAFF.

The V and J genes are TRBV7-2 and TRBJ2-1, with TRBD1 as a possible D gene (6 bases). The CDR3 contains 15 residues. Germline V gene sequence: CDR1 SGHTA, CDR2 FQGNSA. V was trimmed by 4 bases and J by 9 bases, leaving 19 bases between them. As DNA, the CDR3 is TGTGCCAGCAGCTCACGGACTGGGATGGGGGCTGAGCAGTTCTTC. As protein: CASSSRTGMGAEQFF.

This clonotype was counted ten times or more. V is TRBV5-1 and J is TRBJ1-5; D is unclear. The V gene's germline CDR1 is SGHRS and CDR2 YFSETQ. This CDR3 contains 14 residues. Trimming removed 5 bases at V and 3 bases at J, with 12 bases between. The chain's CDR3 is CASSLDGANQPQHF. Here the CDR3 DNA reads TGCGCCAGCAGTTTAGACGGTGCCAATCAGCCCCAGCATTTT.

V and J are TRBV20-1 and TRBJ1-2, with unresolved D. The CDR3 totals 14 residues. V dropped 1 base and J dropped 0 bases, with 9 bases sitting between them. Per germline, CDR1 DFQATT and CDR2 SNEGSKA (reference sequence). CDR3 coding DNA: TGCAGTGCTAGAGGTGTCAACTCTAACTATGGCTACACCTTC. Protein: CSARGVNSNYGYTF.

This chain connects TRBV5-6 to TRBJ2-5, with 12 bases fitting TRBD2. The V gene end was trimmed by 4 bases and the J gene end by 3 bases; junction bases not matched to a gene: 7. Germline CDR1 reads SGHDT; CDR2 reads YYEEEE. The CDR3 contains 16 residues. CDR3 sequence: CASSTAGLAGKETQYF. The CDR3 DNA follows: TGTGCCAGCAGCACCGCAGGACTAGCGGGGAAAGAGACCCAGTACTTC.

This clonotype appeared a few times. The chain uses TRBV7-9 and TRBJ2-3; D gene ambiguous. Trimming cost V 5 bases and J 6 bases, with 12 bases left between them. The CDR3 runs to 13 residues. Germline CDR1 and CDR2: SEHNR and FQNEAQ (reference sequence). CDR3 DNA: TGTGCCAGCAGCATGACCCACGCGGATACGCAGTATTTT. Protein: CASSMTHADTQYF.

The J gene is TRBJ2-1, the V gene TRBV5-1; 8 bases agree with TRBD2. The ends lost 3 bases at V and 4 bases at J; junction bases unmatched: 9. The CDR3 contains 16 residues. Germline CDR1 is SGHRS and CDR2 is YFSETQ. This CDR3 reads CASSWVAGMIYNEQFF. The CDR3 nucleotides are TGCGCCAGCAGCTGGGTAGCGGGGATGATATACAATGAGCAGTTCTTC.

V is TRBV27 and J is TRBJ2-3; maybe TRBD2 (6 bases). Germline V gene data show CDR1 as MNHEY and CDR2 as SMNVEV (reference sequence). V gave up 6 bases and J gave up 4 bases, with 20 bases separating them. This CDR3 comprises 16 residues. The CDR3 coding sequence is TGTGCCAGCAGCCCTAGACGGGCGGGGCCCCCAGATACGCAGTATTTT. Amino acid sequence: CASSPRRAGPPDTQYF.

This clonotype was seen a few times. The chain employs TRBV20-1 and TRBJ1-2, with 9 bases lining up with TRBD1. This CDR3 has 15 residues. V was clipped by 8 bases and J by 4 bases; unmatched bases: 14. Germline V gene sequence: CDR1 DFQATT, CDR2 SNEGSKA (reference sequence). The DNA of the CDR3 is TGCAGTCCGGACCGATTCGAGACAGGGGGCTATGGCTACACCTTC. Translated: CSPDRFETGGYGYTF.

This clonotype was counted between two and nine times. The chain employs TRBV28 and TRBJ2-5; 11 positions match TRBD1. CDR3 length: 16 amino acids. After removal of 6 bases from V and 1 base from J, the junction contained 7 bases not matched to a gene. The germline V gene encodes CDR1 MDHEN and CDR2 SYDVKM. CDR3 loop: CASRRTGGVLQETQYF. CDR3 in DNA: TGTGCCAGCAGACGGACAGGGGGCGTCCTCCAAGAGACCCAGTACTTC.

This clonotype has more than one count but fewer than ten. Here the CDR3 reads CSARDPDGPGRRSDTQYF. Here the CDR3 DNA reads TGCAGTGCTAGAGATCCCGATGGGCCGGGACGGAGATCAGATACGCAGTATTTT. The V and J genes are TRBV20-1 and TRBJ2-3, with D perhaps given as TRBD1 or TRBD2 (5 bases each). This CDR3 has 18 residues. V lost 0 bases and J 4 bases, leaving 23 bases between the germline ends. Germline assignment: CDR1 DFQATT and CDR2 SNEGSKA (reference sequence).